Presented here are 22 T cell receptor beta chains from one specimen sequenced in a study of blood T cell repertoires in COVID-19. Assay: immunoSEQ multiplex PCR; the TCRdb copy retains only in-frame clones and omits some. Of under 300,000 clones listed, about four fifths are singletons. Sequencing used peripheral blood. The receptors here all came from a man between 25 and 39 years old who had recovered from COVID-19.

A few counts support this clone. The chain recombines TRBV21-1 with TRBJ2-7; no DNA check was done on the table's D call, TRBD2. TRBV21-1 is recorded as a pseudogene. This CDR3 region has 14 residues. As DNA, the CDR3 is TGTGCCAGCAGCAAAGCGCGAGGTTCCGACGAGCAGTACGTC. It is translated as CASSKARGSDEQYV.

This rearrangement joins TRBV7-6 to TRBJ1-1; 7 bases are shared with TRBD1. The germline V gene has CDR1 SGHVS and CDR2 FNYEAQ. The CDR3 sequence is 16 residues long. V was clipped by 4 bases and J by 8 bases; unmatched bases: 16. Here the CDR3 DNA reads TGTGCCAGCAGCTCCCGACAGGGCTCCCTTCATCAGGAAGCTTTCTTT. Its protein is CASSSRQGSLHQEAFF.

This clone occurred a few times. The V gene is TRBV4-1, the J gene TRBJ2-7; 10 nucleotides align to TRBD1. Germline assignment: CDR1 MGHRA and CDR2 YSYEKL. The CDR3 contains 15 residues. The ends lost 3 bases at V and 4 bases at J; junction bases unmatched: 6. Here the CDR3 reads CASSQAGTGEYEQYF. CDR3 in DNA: TGCGCCAGCAGCCAGGCCGGGACAGGGGAATACGAGCAGTACTTC.

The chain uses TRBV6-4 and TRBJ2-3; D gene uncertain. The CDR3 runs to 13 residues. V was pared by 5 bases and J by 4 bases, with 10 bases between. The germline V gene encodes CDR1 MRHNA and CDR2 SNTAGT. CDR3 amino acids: CASSPEEADTQYF. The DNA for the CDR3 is TGTGCCAGCAGTCCAGAAGAGGCAGATACGCAGTATTTT.

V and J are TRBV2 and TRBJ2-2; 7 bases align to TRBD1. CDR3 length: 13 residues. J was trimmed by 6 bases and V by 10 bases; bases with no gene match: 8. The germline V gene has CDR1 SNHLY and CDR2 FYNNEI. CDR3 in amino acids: CAIRDSGPGELFF. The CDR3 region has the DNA TGTGCCATTAGGGACAGTGGCCCCGGGGAGCTGTTTTTT.

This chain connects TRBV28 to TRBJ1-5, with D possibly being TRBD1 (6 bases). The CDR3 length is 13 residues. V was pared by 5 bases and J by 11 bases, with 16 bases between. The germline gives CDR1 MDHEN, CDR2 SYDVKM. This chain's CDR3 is CASSPRGAGTQHF. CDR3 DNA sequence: TGTGCCAGCAGTCCCCGGGGGGCCGGGACCCAGCATTTT.

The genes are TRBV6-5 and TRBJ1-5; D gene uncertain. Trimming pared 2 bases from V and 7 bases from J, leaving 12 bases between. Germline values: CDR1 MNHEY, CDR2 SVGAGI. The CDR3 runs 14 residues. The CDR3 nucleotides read TGTGCCAGCAGTTACGTGGTACGAGGGCAGCCCCAGCATTTT. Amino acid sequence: CASSYVVRGQPQHF.

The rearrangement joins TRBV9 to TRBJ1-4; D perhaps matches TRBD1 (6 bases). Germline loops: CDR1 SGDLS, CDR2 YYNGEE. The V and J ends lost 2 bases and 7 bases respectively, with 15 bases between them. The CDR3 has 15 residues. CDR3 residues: CASSVSLGAGEKLFF. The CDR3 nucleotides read TGTGCCAGCAGCGTCAGTTTGGGGGCGGGTGAAAAACTGTTTTTT.

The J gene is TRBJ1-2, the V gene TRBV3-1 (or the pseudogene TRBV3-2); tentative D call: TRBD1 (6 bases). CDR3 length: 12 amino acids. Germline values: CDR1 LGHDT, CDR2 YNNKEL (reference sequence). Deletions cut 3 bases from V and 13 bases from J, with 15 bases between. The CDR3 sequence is CASSHSGGPTTF. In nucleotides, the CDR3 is TGTGCCAGCAGCCATAGCGGGGGGCCGACCACCTTC.

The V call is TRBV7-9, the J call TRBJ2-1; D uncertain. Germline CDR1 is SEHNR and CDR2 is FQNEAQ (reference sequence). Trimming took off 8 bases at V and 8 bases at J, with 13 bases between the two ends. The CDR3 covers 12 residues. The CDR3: CASAIAGYEQFF. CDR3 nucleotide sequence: TGTGCCAGCGCCATCGCAGGCTATGAGCAGTTCTTC.

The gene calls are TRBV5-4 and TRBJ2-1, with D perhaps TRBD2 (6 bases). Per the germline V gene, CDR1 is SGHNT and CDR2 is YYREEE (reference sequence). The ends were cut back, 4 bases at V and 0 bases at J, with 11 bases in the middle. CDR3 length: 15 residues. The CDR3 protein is CASSRAGGSYNEQFF. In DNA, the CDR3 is TGTGCCAGCAGCCGAGCCGGGGGCTCCTACAATGAGCAGTTCTTC.

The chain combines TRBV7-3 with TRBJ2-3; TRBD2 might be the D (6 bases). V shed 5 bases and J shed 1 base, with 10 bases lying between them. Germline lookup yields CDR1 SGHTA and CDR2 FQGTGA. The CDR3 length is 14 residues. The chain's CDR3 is CASSTRGGTDTQYF. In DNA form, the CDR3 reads TGTGCCAGCAGCACGCGGGGAGGCACAGATACGCAGTATTTT.

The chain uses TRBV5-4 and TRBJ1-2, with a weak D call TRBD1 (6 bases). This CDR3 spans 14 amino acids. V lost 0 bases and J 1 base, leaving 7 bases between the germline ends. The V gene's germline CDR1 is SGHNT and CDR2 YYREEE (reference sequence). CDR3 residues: CASSLDRDNYGYTF. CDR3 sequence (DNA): TGTGCCAGCAGCTTGGACAGGGATAACTATGGCTACACCTTC.

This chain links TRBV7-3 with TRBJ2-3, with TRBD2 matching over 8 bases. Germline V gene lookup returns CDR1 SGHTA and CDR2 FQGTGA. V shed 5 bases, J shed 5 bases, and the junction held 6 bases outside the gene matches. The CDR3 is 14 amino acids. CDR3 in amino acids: CASSAAGGGDTQYF. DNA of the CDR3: TGTGCCAGCAGCGCCGCGGGGGGCGGAGATACGCAGTATTTT. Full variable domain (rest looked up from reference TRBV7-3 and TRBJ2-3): GAGVSQTPSNKVTEKGKYVELRCDPISGHTALYWYRQSLGQGPEFLIYFQGTGAADDSGLPNDRFFAVRPEGSVSTLKIQRTERGDSAVYLCASSAAGGGDTQYFGPGTRLTVL.

CDR3 amino acids: CASSRQLTGELFF. The CDR3 coding sequence is TGTGCCAGCAGTCGACAGCTTACCGGGGAGCTGTTTTTT. The chain combines TRBV7-3 with TRBJ2-2, with D maybe TRBD1 (5 bases). The length of the CDR3 is 13 residues. Germline V gene lookup returns CDR1 SGHTA and CDR2 FQGTGA. V lost 6 bases to trimming and J lost 5 bases, with 10 bases between them. Variable domain in full (rest from reference TRBV7-3 and TRBJ2-2): GAGVSQTPSNKVTEKGKYVELRCDPISGHTALYWYRQSLGQGPEFLIYFQGTGAADDSGLPNDRFFAVRPEGSVSTLKIQRTERGDSAVYLCASSRQLTGELFFGEGSRLTVL.

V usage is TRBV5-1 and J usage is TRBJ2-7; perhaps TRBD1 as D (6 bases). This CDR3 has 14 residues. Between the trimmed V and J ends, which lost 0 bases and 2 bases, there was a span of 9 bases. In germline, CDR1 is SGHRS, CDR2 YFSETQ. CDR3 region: CASSLGQGPYEQYV. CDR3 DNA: TGCGCCAGCAGCTTGGGGCAGGGGCCCTACGAGCAGTACGTC.

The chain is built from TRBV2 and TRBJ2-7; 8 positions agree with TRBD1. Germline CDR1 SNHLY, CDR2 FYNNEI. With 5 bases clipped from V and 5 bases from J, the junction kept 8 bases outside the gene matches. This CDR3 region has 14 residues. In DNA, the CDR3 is TGTGCCAGCAGTACAGTCGGACAGGGCAACGAGCAGTACTTC. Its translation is CASSTVGQGNEQYF. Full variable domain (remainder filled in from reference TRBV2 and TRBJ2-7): EPEVTQTPSHQVTQMGQEVILRCVPISNHLYFYWYRQILGQKVEFLVSFYNNEISEKSEIFDDQFSVERPDGSNFTLKIRSTKLEDSAMYFCASSTVGQGNEQYFGPGTRLTVT.

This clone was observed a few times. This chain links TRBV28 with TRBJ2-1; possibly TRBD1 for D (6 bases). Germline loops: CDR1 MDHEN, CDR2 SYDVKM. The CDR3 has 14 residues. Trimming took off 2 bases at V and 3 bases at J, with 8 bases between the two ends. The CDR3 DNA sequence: TGTGCCAGCAGTTTAGGGGGACACTACAATGAGCAGTTCTTC. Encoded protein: CASSLGGHYNEQFF.

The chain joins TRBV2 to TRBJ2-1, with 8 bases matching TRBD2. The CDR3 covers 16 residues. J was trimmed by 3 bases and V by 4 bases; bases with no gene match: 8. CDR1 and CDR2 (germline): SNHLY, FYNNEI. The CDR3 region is CASSVQGGGNYNEQFF. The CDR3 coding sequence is TGTGCCAGCAGTGTGCAAGGCGGGGGGAACTACAATGAGCAGTTCTTC. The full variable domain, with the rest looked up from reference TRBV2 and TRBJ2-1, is EPEVTQTPSHQVTQMGQEVILRCVPISNHLYFYWYRQILGQKVEFLVSFYNNEISEKSEIFDDQFSVERPDGSNFTLKIRSTKLEDSAMYFCASSVQGGGNYNEQFFGPGTRLTVL.

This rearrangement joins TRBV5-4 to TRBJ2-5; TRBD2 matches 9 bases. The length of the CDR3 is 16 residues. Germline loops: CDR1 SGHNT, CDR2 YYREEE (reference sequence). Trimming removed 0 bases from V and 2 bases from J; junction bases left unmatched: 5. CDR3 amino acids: CASSLGVAGAQETQYF. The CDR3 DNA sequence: TGTGCCAGCAGCTTGGGGGTAGCGGGGGCGCAAGAGACCCAGTACTTC.

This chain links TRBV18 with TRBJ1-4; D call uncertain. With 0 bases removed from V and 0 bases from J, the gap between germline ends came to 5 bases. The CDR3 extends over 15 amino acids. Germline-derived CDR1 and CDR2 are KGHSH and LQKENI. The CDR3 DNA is TGTGCCAGCTCACCACCGCGAACAACTAATGAAAAACTGTTTTTT. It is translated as CASSPPRTTNEKLFF.

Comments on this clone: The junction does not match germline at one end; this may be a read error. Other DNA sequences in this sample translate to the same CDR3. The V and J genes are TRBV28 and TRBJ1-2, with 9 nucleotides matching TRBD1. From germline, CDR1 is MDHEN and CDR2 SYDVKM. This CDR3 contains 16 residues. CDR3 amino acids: CASSSRPGQGFNGYTF. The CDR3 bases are TGTGCCAGTAGTTCACGTCCGGGACAGGGCTTTAATGGCTACACCTTC.